These 4 T cell receptor beta chains were all obtained from the same sample, sequenced in a study of blood T cells in healthy people across ages. Alongside a J-beta primer mix, a sample-barcoded 5' primer served in a second PCR lasting about 6 to 11 cycles. Using its own MiXCR run on the 5' RACE reads, TCRdb lists one record per CDR3 protein. The sample has a few hundred thousand distinct CDR3 sequences; about 26% are singletons. The sample comprised blood. Receptors were obtained from a woman in her 70s in good health.

Only one count was recorded for this clonotype. The chain joins TRBV3-1 to TRBJ1-2, with unresolved D. Trimming stripped 0 bases from V and 7 bases from J, with 9 bases between. The CDR3 covers 13 residues. From germline, CDR1 is LGHDT and CDR2 YNNKEL (reference sequence). The CDR3 spells CASSQEGYGGYTF. For the CDR3, the DNA is TGTGCCAGCAGCCAAGAAGGATACGGTGGCTACACCTTC.

This clonotype was recorded a few times. The rearrangement joins TRBV9 to TRBJ2-3; 7 positions match TRBD2. The CDR3 covers 20 residues. Germline-derived CDR1 and CDR2 are SGDLS and YYNGEE. Trimming at V came to 4 bases and at J to 3 bases, leaving 23 bases not matched to a gene. CDR3 sequence: CASSPHLRGSGSSRTDTQYF. The CDR3 DNA follows: TGTGCCAGCAGCCCCCATTTGAGGGGTAGCGGGTCCTCACGGACAGATACGCAGTATTTT.

This clonotype has a handful of counts. The CDR3 sequence is CASYRGGLGETQYF. The DNA of the CDR3 is TGTGCCAGCTATCGTGGGGGCTTGGGAGAGACCCAGTACTTC. V is TRBV6-6 and J is TRBJ2-5; D might be TRBD1 (6 bases). Trimming pared 8 bases from V and 4 bases from J, leaving 17 bases between. CDR3 length: 14 amino acids. Germline V gives CDR1 MNHNY, CDR2 SVGAGI (reference sequence).

This clonotype showed up just a few times. The chain recombines TRBV5-1 with TRBJ1-1; 10 bases line up with TRBD1. Per the germline V gene, CDR1 is SGHRS and CDR2 is YFSETQ. This CDR3 spans 14 amino acids. V shed 3 bases and J 5 bases; nucleotides not matched to a gene: 4. In DNA, the CDR3 is TGCGCCAGCAGCTCCGGACAGGGGGAAACTGAAGCTTTCTTT. The encoded protein is CASSSGQGETEAFF. Supplemented by reference TRBV5-1 and TRBJ1-1, the full variable domain reads KAGVTQTPRYLIKTRGQQVTLSCSPISGHRSVSWYQQTPGQGLQFLFEYFSETQRNKGNFPGRFSGRQFSNSRSEMNVSTLELGDSALYLCASSSGQGETEAFFGQGTRLTVV.